This is a list of T cell receptor beta chains from one sample in a study of blood T cell repertoires in COVID-19. Only in-frame clones appear in the TCRdb table, and some are missing; sequencing was by immunoSEQ multiplex PCR. The sample holds roughly 59,000 clones, around 83% seen once. The sequenced sample consisted of peripheral blood. All receptors come from a human donor in a cohort sampled during active COVID-19. Each CDR3 is given with its conserved first and last residue.

v_call cdr3_aa
TRBV5-5 CASSLPNGQDEKLFF
TRBV9 CASSVDQSAEAFF
TRBV9 CASSAGDRSTDTQYF
TRBV5-1 CASSFTGRLAGGGYEQYF
TRBV3-1/TRBV3-2 CASSQLLSEQYF
TRBV7-8 CASSQRGGLLETQYF
TRBV10-2 CASSDDLGGAQNEKLFF
TRBV3-1/TRBV3-2 CASSHPVGGPFNEQFF
TRBV6-5 CASSAPGGPSPLHF
TRBV27 CASSSKGLTGSDSPLHF
TRBV3-1/TRBV3-2 CASSQLDSSPLHF
TRBV6-2/TRBV6-3 CASSSRSYEQYF
TRBV5-6 CASRLGRSYTDTQYF
TRBV5-4 CASSLNRGQDYGYTF
TRBV7-8 CASSERAGAWDTGELFF
TRBV15 CATSLAGGQVSEQFF
TRBV19 CASSIPFRGDYGYTF
TRBV9 CASSVQLAGGMDTQYF
TRBV7-6 CASSLQVSSYEQYF
TRBV7-3 CASSLWGGGYNEQFF
TRBV4-2 CASSLADTQYF
TRBV12-3/TRBV12-4 CASSFVRNYGYTF
TRBV18 CASSPGVLRTDTQYF
TRBV19 CASSKWMTGDTGELFF
TRBV29-1 CSVEGLAGAYTEAFF
TRBV27 CASSPFRSQETQYF
TRBV11-3 CASSYRGGWNEQFF
TRBV18 CASSSSSGSWNEQFF
TRBV30 CAWSPRGPFIAFF
TRBV5-5 CASGVTSGSFSGGNEQFF
TRBV6-5 CASNPLANTGELFF
TRBV2 CASTGDYEQYF
TRBV16 CASSQSPGRGTEAFF
TRBV5-6 CASSRLAGVNTGELFF
TRBV4-2 CASSQGGTGGDEQFF
TRBV7-8 CASSGGVLETQYF
TRBV5-6 CASSLGGAGVWVTQYF
TRBV6-4 CATNGQGFSYNSPLHF
TRBV6-5 CASSYSIQLNSPLHF
TRBV6-4 CASRGQTNTGELFF
TRBV30 CARSTGDTDTQYF
TRBV10-3 CAISESTGQALYTF
TRBV29-1 CSGTRQGFYGYTF
TRBV24-1 CATSDPSGGAGELFF
TRBV2 CASRLDRANEQFF
TRBV9 CASSVVGGSHEQFF
TRBV7-3 CASSPWASNTGELFF